One sample yielded the 22 T cell receptor beta chains listed below, sequenced in a study of cytomegalovirus exposure and HLA in healthy donors. 60 Vbeta and 13 Jbeta primers were used in PCR. TCRdb's table, derived via immunoSEQ multiplex PCR, lists solely in-frame clones and lacks some. The table lists 250,000 to 300,000 clones, just under 85% of them singletons. The sequenced sample consisted of PBMCs. Receptors were obtained from a woman between 40 and 55 years old in good health and CMV-seropositive.

The chain recombines TRBV6-4 with TRBJ1-2; D gene unclear. The CDR3 sequence is 13 residues long. Per the germline V gene, CDR1 is MRHNA and CDR2 is SNTAGT. Trimming took 4 bases from V and 4 from J, leaving 10 bases between them. The CDR3 is CASSASGGYGYTF. CDR3 in DNA: TGTGCCAGCAGTGCGTCGGGAGGCTATGGCTACACCTTC.

V usage is TRBV30 and J usage is TRBJ2-1; a weak D match, TRBD2 (5 bases). Germline V gene sequence: CDR1 GTSNPN, CDR2 SVGIG (reference sequence). V was pared by 5 bases and J by 0 bases, with 14 bases between. This CDR3 has 15 amino acids. The CDR3 reads CAWGSSASSYNEQFF. CDR3 bases: TGTGCCTGGGGGAGTAGCGCCAGCTCCTACAATGAGCAGTTCTTC.

The CDR3, as DNA: TGTGCCAGCAGCCCTGCTGCCACTAGCGCCACCTACAATGAGCAGTTCTTC. It translates to CASSPAATSATYNEQFF. The genes are TRBV5-8 and TRBJ2-1; 7 positions agree with TRBD2. The CDR3 consists of 17 residues. Germline values: CDR1 SGHTS, CDR2 YDEGEE. V was clipped by 4 bases and J by 2 bases; unmatched bases: 12. Complete variable domain (other parts from reference TRBV5-8 and TRBJ2-1): EAGVTQSPTHLIKTRGQQATLRCSPISGHTSVYWYQQALGLGLQFLLWYDEGEERNRGNFPPRFSGRQFPNYSSELNVNALELEDSALYLCASSPAATSATYNEQFFGPGTRLTVL.

The rearrangement uses TRBV7-2 and TRBJ1-5; TRBD1 matches at 9 bases. The CDR3 is made up of 16 amino acids. With V trimmed by 5 bases and J by 3 bases, 8 bases remained unmatched. CDR1 and CDR2 (germline): SGHTA, FQGNSA. CDR3 bases: TGTGCCAGCAGCATTCGGACAGGGGAAAACAATCAGCCCCAGCATTTT. It encodes CASSIRTGENNQPQHF.

The chain couples TRBV29-1 to TRBJ2-1, with TRBD1 matching over 9 bases. This CDR3 is built from 12 residues. Trimming cost V 7 bases and J 14 bases; bases outside gene matches: 12. The germline V gene has CDR1 SQVTM and CDR2 ANQGSEA. The CDR3 here is CSALTGGAGKFF. The DNA for the CDR3 is TGCAGCGCCCTAACAGGGGGCGCTGGGAAGTTCTTC.

J is TRBJ2-7 and V is TRBV19; 7 nucleotides line up with TRBD1. The V and J ends lost 4 bases and 2 bases, in that order; junction bases with no gene match: 5. Germline lookup yields CDR1 LNHDA and CDR2 SQIVND (reference sequence). This CDR3 spans 14 amino acids. The CDR3 DNA is TGTGCCAGTAGTAAAGGGGGCCTCACCTACGAGCAGTACTTC. Protein sequence: CASSKGGLTYEQYF.

This chain joins TRBV6-1 and TRBJ2-3; perhaps TRBD1 as D (5 bases). V dropped 4 bases and J dropped 6 bases, with 11 bases sitting between them. From germline, CDR1 is MNHNS and CDR2 SASEGT. This CDR3 contains 13 residues. The CDR3 DNA reads as TGTGCCAGCAGTGGCCCAGGGTCGGATACGCAGTATTTT. This codes for CASSGPGSDTQYF.

This chain connects TRBV7-9 to TRBJ2-7; D not certain. The germline gives CDR1 SEHNR, CDR2 FQNEAQ (reference sequence). The CDR3 runs to 14 residues. V was cut by 5 bases and J by 3 bases, with 14 bases left in between. The CDR3 reads CASSKSSFDYEQYF. CDR3 bases: TGTGCCAGCAGCAAGTCCAGTTTTGACTACGAGCAGTACTTC.

The chain's CDR3 is CASSPGTGSFYEQYF. CDR3 nucleotide sequence: TGTGCCAGCAGCCCCGGGACAGGGTCTTTCTACGAGCAGTACTTC. The genes are TRBV5-6 and TRBJ2-7, with 9 bases lining up with TRBD1. Germline trimming cut 4 bases from V and 3 bases from J; bases unmatched to any gene: 8. CDR1 and CDR2 from the germline V gene are SGHDT and YYEEEE. The CDR3 has 15 residues.

V usage is TRBV6-1 and J usage is TRBJ2-7; 7 bases agree with TRBD2. The V and J ends lost 5 bases and 5 bases, in that order; junction bases with no gene match: 9. The CDR3 has 14 amino acids. Germline CDR1 reads MNHNS; CDR2 reads SASEGT. Written as DNA, the CDR3 is TGTGCCAGCAGTAATAGCGGGCTCCCTCACGAGCAGTACTTC. Translated: CASSNSGLPHEQYF.

V and J are TRBV7-9 and TRBJ2-1; D is perhaps TRBD2 (5 bases). Germline assignment: CDR1 SEHNR and CDR2 FQNEAQ (reference sequence). This CDR3 has 14 residues. Between the trimmed V and J ends, which lost 4 bases and 7 bases, there was a span of 14 bases. Written as DNA, the CDR3 is TGTGCCAGCAGCTCCCGGAGGTCCGAGAATGAGCAGTTCTTC. Encoded protein: CASSSRRSENEQFF. The full variable domain, completed using reference TRBV7-9 and TRBJ2-1, is DTGVSQNPRHKITKRGQNVTFRCDPISEHNRLYWYRQTLGQGPEFLTYFQNEAQLEKSRLLSDRFSAERPKGSFSTLEIQRTEQGDSAMYLCASSSRRSENEQFFGPGTRLTVL.

The J gene is TRBJ1-4, the V gene TRBV5-1; D may be TRBD1 (5 bases). Germline V gene lookup returns CDR1 SGHRS and CDR2 YFSETQ. Trimming shortened V by 3 bases and J by 1 base, and 13 bases separated the two germline ends. CDR3 length: 16 residues. The CDR3 is CASSSPAQGTNEKLFF. DNA of the CDR3: TGCGCCAGCAGCTCGCCAGCCCAGGGAACTAATGAAAAACTGTTTTTT.

The chain combines TRBV14 with TRBJ2-1, with 7 positions matching TRBD2. This CDR3 has 15 residues. V lost 5 bases, J lost 8 bases, and 12 bases stayed unmatched. The germline CDR1 and CDR2 sequences are SGHDN and FVKESK. The CDR3 DNA reads as TGTGCCAGCAGCGGAGTTAGCGGGCAATTAGATGAGCAGTTCTTC. This codes for CASSGVSGQLDEQFF.

The chain combines TRBV27 with TRBJ1-3; TRBD1 is a possible D gene (6 bases). V gave up 7 bases and J gave up 0 bases, with 10 bases separating them. CDR3 length equals 14 residues. The germline V gene encodes CDR1 MNHEY and CDR2 SMNVEV (reference sequence). The CDR3 loop is CASMDSFSGNTIYF. Here the CDR3 DNA reads TGTGCCAGCATGGACAGCTTCTCTGGAAACACCATATATTTT.

This chain connects TRBV19 to TRBJ2-7; TRBD1 matches 8 bases. The junction had 4 bases not matched to a gene; V was cut back by 6 bases and J by 3 bases. CDR1 LNHDA and CDR2 SQIVND come from the germline V gene (reference sequence). The CDR3 contains 13 residues. DNA of the CDR3: TGTGCCAGTAGAAAAACAGGGGGCTACGAGCAGTACTTC. It specifies CASRKTGGYEQYF.

Notes on this clone: The junction does not match germline at one end; this may be a read error. The CDR3 DNA reads TGTGCCTGGAGCACAGGGGGGAACGCTGAAGCTTTCTTT. Protein product: CAWSTGGNAEAFF. The chain combines TRBV30 with TRBJ1-1; 8 bases agree with TRBD1. This CDR3 has 13 residues. Germline lookup yields CDR1 GTSNPN and CDR2 SVGIG (reference sequence).

The chain employs TRBV4-2 and TRBJ2-7; 8 bases fit TRBD2. The CDR3 length is 16 residues. Germline values: CDR1 LGHNA, CDR2 YNFKEQ. Germline trimming cut 2 bases from V and 2 bases from J; bases unmatched to any gene: 8. The CDR3 bases are TGTGCCAGCAGCCAAACGGGACTAGATATCACCTACGAGCAGTACTTC. Protein: CASSQTGLDITYEQYF.

This chain connects TRBV5-1 to TRBJ2-3; D gene unclear. CDR1 SGHRS and CDR2 YFSETQ come from the germline V gene. The length of the CDR3 is 15 residues. V lost 2 bases to trimming and J lost 0 bases, with 10 bases between them. CDR3 sequence (DNA): TGCGCCAGCAGCTTCCGAGAACCTAGCACAGATACGCAGTATTTT. As protein: CASSFREPSTDTQYF.

This clone was counted between two and nine times. The CDR3 DNA reads as TGTGCCAGCAGTTTAGCCTTGCGGCCCATGAACACTGAAGCTTTCTTT. The encoded protein is CASSLALRPMNTEAFF. V is TRBV27 and J is TRBJ1-1; D gene unclear. There are 16 residues in the CDR3. Between the trimmed V and J ends, which lost 2 bases and 0 bases, there was a span of 13 bases. CDR1 and CDR2 (germline): MNHEY, SMNVEV (reference sequence).

The chain uses TRBV5-4 and TRBJ2-5; D might be TRBD2 (5 bases). Germline assignment: CDR1 SGHNT and CDR2 YYREEE (reference sequence). Trimming removed 1 base at V and 0 bases at J, with 19 bases between. CDR3 length: 18 amino acids. For the CDR3, the DNA is TGTGCCAGCAGCTTGTTTGGGTTGGGGAGTCGGTACCAAGAGACCCAGTACTTC. Protein: CASSLFGLGSRYQETQYF.

The V call is TRBV25-1, the J call TRBJ2-5; 7 bases line up with TRBD2. Per the germline V gene, CDR1 is MGHDK and CDR2 is SYGVNS. The V gene end was trimmed by 7 bases and the J gene end by 4 bases; junction bases not matched to a gene: 12. The CDR3 is 15 amino acids. CDR3 nucleotide sequence: TGTGCCAGCACTCCACTTGGGGGGGGGACAGAGACCCAGTACTTC. Residues: CASTPLGGGTETQYF. Complete variable domain (other parts from reference TRBV25-1 and TRBJ2-5): EADIYQTPRYLVIGTGKKITLECSQTMGHDKMYWYQQDPGMELHLIHYSYGVNSTEKGDLSSESTVSRIRTEHFPLTLESARPSHTSQYLCASTPLGGGTETQYFGPGTRLLVL.

This clone has a handful of counts. This chain joins TRBV30 and TRBJ1-5; D remains unclear. The V gene's germline CDR1 is GTSNPN and CDR2 SVGIG (reference sequence). This CDR3 is built from 13 residues. V was trimmed by 2 bases and J by 4 bases, leaving 9 bases between them. The CDR3 here is CAWSLSENQPQHF. The CDR3 region has the DNA TGTGCCTGGAGTCTTAGCGAGAATCAGCCCCAGCATTTT.